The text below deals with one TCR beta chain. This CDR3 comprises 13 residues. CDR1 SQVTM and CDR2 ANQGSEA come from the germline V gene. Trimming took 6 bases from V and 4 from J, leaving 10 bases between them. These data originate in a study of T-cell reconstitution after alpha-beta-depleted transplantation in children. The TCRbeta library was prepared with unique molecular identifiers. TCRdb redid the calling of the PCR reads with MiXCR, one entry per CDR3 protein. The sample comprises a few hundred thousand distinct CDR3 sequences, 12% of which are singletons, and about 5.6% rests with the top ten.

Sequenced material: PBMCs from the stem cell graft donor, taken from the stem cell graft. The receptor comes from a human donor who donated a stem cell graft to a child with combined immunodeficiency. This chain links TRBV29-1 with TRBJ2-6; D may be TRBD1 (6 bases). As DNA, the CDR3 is TGCAGCGTGGGGGCGAACGGGGCCAACGTCCTGACTTTC. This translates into CSVGANGANVLTF. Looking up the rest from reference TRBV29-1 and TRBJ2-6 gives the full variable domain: SAVISQKPSRDICQRGTSLTIQCQVDSQVTMMFWYRQQPGQSLTLIATANQGSEATYESGFVIDKFPISRPNLTFSTLTVSNMSPEDSSIYLCSVGANGANVLTFGAGSRLTVL.